This T cell receptor beta chain stems from a study of cytomegalovirus exposure and HLA in healthy donors. On the study more broadly: In a later analysis, it was reported that the 110 or so validation repertoires had been produced on the same platform as the roughly 700 repertoires belonging to the first cohort. Whole-study findings and limits: Many donors carried some public TCRs, although rarity characterized most TCR sequences.

Separate from the approximately 670-subject first cohort was the approximately 130-subject validation cohort, to which the donors belonged. In regard to this clone: Its antigen is currently unknown.

The CDR3 is 16 amino acids. Germline V gives CDR1 SGHDT, CDR2 YYEEEE. V shed 3 bases, J shed 8 bases, and the junction held 14 bases outside the gene matches. Repertoires were generated with immunoSEQ multiplex PCR, while TCRdb's copy carries only in-frame clones and drops some. The table lists some 170,000 clones, about 83% of them singletons. Sequenced: PBMCs. This TCR derives from a woman in her 30s in good health and CMV-seronegative. The chain combines TRBV5-6 with TRBJ1-2; 9 nucleotides line up with TRBD1. This chain's CDR3 is CASSSPGTGILGGYTF. CDR3 in DNA: TGTGCCAGCAGCTCCCCCGGGACAGGGATATTGGGGGGCTACACCTTC.